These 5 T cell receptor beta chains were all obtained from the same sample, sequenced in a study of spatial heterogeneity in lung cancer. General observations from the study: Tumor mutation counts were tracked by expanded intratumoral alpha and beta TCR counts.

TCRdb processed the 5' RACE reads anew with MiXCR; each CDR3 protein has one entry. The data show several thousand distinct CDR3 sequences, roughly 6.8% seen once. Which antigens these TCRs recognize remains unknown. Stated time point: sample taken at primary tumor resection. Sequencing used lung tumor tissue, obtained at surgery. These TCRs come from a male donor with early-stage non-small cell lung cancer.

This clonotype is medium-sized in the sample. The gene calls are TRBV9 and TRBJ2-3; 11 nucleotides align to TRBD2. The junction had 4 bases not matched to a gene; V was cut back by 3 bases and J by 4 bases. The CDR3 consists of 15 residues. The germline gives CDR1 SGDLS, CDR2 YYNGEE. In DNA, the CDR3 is TGTGCCAGCAGCGCCCGGACTAGCGGGTCAGATACGCAGTATTTT. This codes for CASSARTSGSDTQYF.

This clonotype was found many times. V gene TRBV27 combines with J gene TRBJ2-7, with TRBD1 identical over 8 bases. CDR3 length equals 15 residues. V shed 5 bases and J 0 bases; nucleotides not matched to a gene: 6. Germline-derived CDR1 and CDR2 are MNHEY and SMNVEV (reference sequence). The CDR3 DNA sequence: TGTGCCAGCAGTATACAACAGGGGGTCTCCTACGAGCAGTACTTC. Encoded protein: CASSIQQGVSYEQYF.

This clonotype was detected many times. The CDR3 protein is CASSQGTGQGLDSPLHF. Written as DNA, the CDR3 is TGTGCCAGCAGCCAAGGCACCGGACAGGGGTTGGATTCACCCCTCCACTTT. This chain links TRBV28 with TRBJ1-6; 9 nucleotides agree with TRBD1. This CDR3 has 17 residues. Germline trimming cut 6 bases from V and 8 bases from J; bases unmatched to any gene: 14. CDR1 is MDHEN and CDR2 is SYDVKM in the germline V gene.

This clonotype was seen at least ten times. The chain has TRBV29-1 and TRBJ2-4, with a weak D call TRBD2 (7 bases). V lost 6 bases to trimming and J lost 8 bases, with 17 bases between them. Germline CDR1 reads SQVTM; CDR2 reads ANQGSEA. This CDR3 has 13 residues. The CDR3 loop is CSVTGGSGDIQYF. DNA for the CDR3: TGCAGCGTGACAGGCGGGAGTGGGGACATTCAGTACTTC.

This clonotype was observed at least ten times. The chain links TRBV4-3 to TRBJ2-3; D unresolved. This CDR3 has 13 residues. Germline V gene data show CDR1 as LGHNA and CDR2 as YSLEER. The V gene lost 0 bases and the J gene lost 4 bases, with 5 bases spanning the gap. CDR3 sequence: CASSQDFADTQYF. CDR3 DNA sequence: TGCGCCAGCAGCCAAGATTTCGCAGATACGCAGTATTTT.